This T cell receptor (beta chain) was sequenced during a study of read filtering for tumor transcriptome and immune sequencing. Study at large: DNase treatment preceded whole-transcriptome library preparation. Per sample, TCR-region reads ranged about 3.5 to 11 million by IR-seq, 85 to 1273 by RNA-seq.

This clonotype was seen repeatedly, ten times or more. The antigen is not known. Study-level points and caveats: Sorted CD138-negative bone marrow cells were not purified T cells.

From roughly 390 ng of RNA, a library with molecular barcoded alpha/delta and beta/gamma adaptors was made. MiXCR, run by TCRdb on the reads, gives a single entry per CDR3 protein. The table has tens of thousands of distinct CDR3 sequences, roughly 19% seen once. The source of this sequence is a donor at least 40 years old with multiple myeloma. Sequencing input: a population of CD138-negative cells sorted from bone marrow.

Written as DNA, the CDR3 is TGTGCCAGCAGCCAACAGGGAACTGGAAACACCATATATTTT. It specifies CASSQQGTGNTIYF. This chain joins TRBV3-1 and TRBJ1-3; TRBD1 is a possible D gene (5 bases). V lost 2 bases and J 2 bases, leaving 7 bases between the germline ends. The germline gives CDR1 LGHDT, CDR2 YNNKEL (reference sequence). This CDR3 comprises 14 residues.